These 19 T cell receptor beta chains came from one sample sequenced in a study of lymphopenia after photon versus proton radiotherapy (dated by TCRdb to between 2019 and 2020). The receptor library was made with the immunoSEQ multiplex PCR assay. TCRdb took this table from immuneACCESS and kept in-frame rearrangements with V and J called. Such tables lack part of the clones; where checked against another copy, unresolved V genes explain under half of the gap, and the rest is unexplained. In this sample the table shows tens of thousands of clones, about 88% of which occur a single time. The top ten clonotypes cover 0.65% to 0.9% of the sample. Material: peripheral blood, obtained from a patient treated with photon-based radiotherapy. The receptors come from a woman between 50 and 59 years old with cholangiocarcinoma.

This clone was detected only once. This chain joins TRBV29-1 and TRBJ2-1; perhaps D is TRBD1 or TRBD2 (5 bases each). V was cut by 6 bases and J by 0 bases, with 15 bases left in between. The CDR3 has 15 residues. Per the germline V gene, CDR1 is SQVTM and CDR2 is ANQGSEA. CDR3: CSVIPAGSSYNEQFF. As DNA, the CDR3 is TGCAGCGTCATCCCGGCAGGGAGCTCCTACAATGAGCAGTTCTTC.

CDR3 amino acids: CASSATRGGRSPLHF. The CDR3 region has the DNA TGTGCCAGCAGCGCAACCAGGGGGGGAAGATCACCCCTCCACTTT. V and J are TRBV7-8 and TRBJ1-6, with 7 nucleotides matching TRBD1. Germline loops: CDR1 SGHVS, CDR2 FQNEAQ. V shed 5 bases and J 10 bases; nucleotides not matched to a gene: 11. CDR3 size: 15 residues.

This clone was seen once. The chain couples TRBV7-9 to TRBJ2-3; 8 nucleotides line up with TRBD2. Germline V CDR1 and CDR2: SEHNR, FQNEAQ (reference sequence). After removal of 8 bases from V and 1 base from J, the junction contained 8 bases not matched to a gene. This CDR3 comprises 15 residues. The CDR3 nucleotides are TGTGCCAGCGGATTCTTGCGGGGGGGCACAGATACGCAGTATTTT. Translating gives CASGFLRGGTDTQYF.

The chain is built from TRBV11-2 and TRBJ2-6; 10 bases are shared with TRBD1. The germline gives CDR1 SGHAT, CDR2 FQNNGV. The ends lost 5 bases at V and 0 bases at J; junction bases unmatched: 10. The CDR3 is 19 amino acids. DNA of the CDR3: TGTGCCAGCAGCCCCGCGACAGGGGGCGAGTTCTCTGGGGCCAACGTCCTGACTTTC. Translated: CASSPATGGEFSGANVLTF.

The chain is built from TRBV5-6 and TRBJ2-3; no clear D. V was shortened by 0 bases and J by 0 bases, with 11 bases between the two germline ends. The CDR3 consists of 16 residues. CDR1 SGHDT and CDR2 YYEEEE come from the germline V gene. The CDR3 protein is CASSLEEFSSTDTQYF. The DNA of the CDR3 is TGTGCCAGCAGCTTGGAGGAATTCTCTAGCACAGATACGCAGTATTTT.

The chain combines TRBV27 with TRBJ2-1; TRBD2 matches at 10 bases. The CDR3 extends over 14 amino acids. Per the germline V gene, CDR1 is MNHEY and CDR2 is SMNVEV (reference sequence). The V gene end was trimmed by 7 bases and the J gene end by 3 bases; junction bases not matched to a gene: 3. CDR3 residues: CASTSGGDYNEQFF. The CDR3 DNA is TGTGCCAGCACGAGCGGGGGGGACTACAATGAGCAGTTCTTC.

The chain has TRBV25-1 and TRBJ1-2, with a tentative D call TRBD1 (5 bases). The CDR3 totals 12 residues. The ends were cut back, 6 bases at V and 4 bases at J, with 9 bases in the middle. Germline V gene sequence: CDR1 MGHDK, CDR2 SYGVNS. The CDR3 sequence: CASRNRSYGYTF. CDR3 nucleotides: TGTGCCAGCAGGAACAGGAGCTATGGCTACACCTTC.

In its sample, this clone was seen once. The J gene is TRBJ1-2, the V gene TRBV19, with a tentative D call TRBD1 (6 bases). Germline V CDR1 and CDR2: LNHDA, SQIVND (reference sequence). V shed 1 base and J shed 4 bases, with 13 bases lying between them. This CDR3 comprises 15 residues. The CDR3 protein is CASSIVQGQAYGYTF. The CDR3 DNA follows: TGTGCCAGTAGTATAGTACAGGGCCAAGCCTATGGCTACACCTTC.

The chain uses TRBV25-1 and TRBJ1-2; 11 bases match TRBD1. The germline V gene encodes CDR1 MGHDK and CDR2 SYGVNS. CDR3 size: 16 residues. The J segment lost 7 bases and the V segment lost 5 bases, leaving 12 bases of the junction unmatched. The CDR3 sequence is CASSNLQDRGQSGYTF. CDR3 sequence (DNA): TGTGCCAGCAGTAACCTCCAGGACAGGGGGCAAAGTGGCTACACCTTC.

This rearrangement joins TRBV5-1 to TRBJ1-6; tentative D call: TRBD1 (5 bases). This CDR3 spans 16 amino acids. The germline CDR1 and CDR2 sequences are SGHRS and YFSETQ. The ends were cut back, 0 bases at V and 7 bases at J, with 14 bases in the middle. The CDR3 DNA reads as TGCGCCAGCAGCTTGGAGGGAGGAGGGGACAATTCACCCCTCCACTTT. Amino acid sequence: CASSLEGGGDNSPLHF.

This clone was found once. The V call is TRBV29-1, the J call TRBJ2-7; D is unresolved. V dropped 7 bases and J dropped 0 bases, with 13 bases sitting between them. This CDR3 has 13 amino acids. CDR1 SQVTM and CDR2 ANQGSEA come from the germline V gene. The CDR3 DNA reads as TGCAGCGCCCAAGGACCAAGCTCCTACGAGCAGTACTTC. As protein: CSAQGPSSYEQYF.

The chain uses TRBV15 and TRBJ1-1; D ambiguous. Germline CDR1 is LNHNV and CDR2 is YYDKDF (reference sequence). This CDR3 has 15 amino acids. Trimming shortened V by 3 bases and J by 0 bases, and 11 bases separated the two germline ends. The CDR3 protein is CATSSRSVLNTEAFF. CDR3 nucleotides: TGTGCCACCAGCAGCCGGAGCGTCTTGAACACTGAAGCTTTCTTT. Full variable domain (missing parts from reference TRBV15 and TRBJ1-1): DAMVIQNPRYQVTQFGKPVTLSCSQTLNHNVMYWYQQKSSQAPKLLFHYYDKDFNNEADTPDNFQSRRPNTSFCFLDIRSPGLGDTAMYLCATSSRSVLNTEAFFGQGTRLTVV.

The V call is TRBV19, the J call TRBJ1-1; D is perhaps TRBD1 (5 bases). Trimming pared 1 base from V and 3 bases from J, leaving 12 bases between. From germline, CDR1 is LNHDA and CDR2 SQIVND (reference sequence). The CDR3 sequence is 15 residues long. In DNA, the CDR3 is TGTGCCAGTAGTATAGTTTACCGCAGGGACACTGAAGCTTTCTTT. Its protein product is CASSIVYRRDTEAFF.

This rearrangement joins TRBV6-1 to TRBJ2-7; 13 nucleotides line up with TRBD2. CDR3 size: 14 residues. The junction had 3 bases not matched to a gene; V was cut back by 8 bases and J by 2 bases. Germline V gene lookup returns CDR1 MNHNS and CDR2 SASEGT. The CDR3: CASLGTSGAYEQYF. The CDR3 nucleotides are TGTGCCAGCCTCGGGACTAGCGGGGCCTACGAGCAGTACTTC.

V usage is TRBV19 and J usage is TRBJ2-7; D is unclear. V shed 2 bases and J shed 3 bases, with 8 bases lying between them. CDR3 length: 13 residues. The germline V gene encodes CDR1 LNHDA and CDR2 SQIVND (reference sequence). CDR3 DNA: TGTGCCAGTAGTATAAAAGTAGACTACGAGCAGTACTTC. The encoded protein is CASSIKVDYEQYF.

V gene TRBV5-1 combines with J gene TRBJ2-7; D is ambiguous. Trimming left V 0 bases short and J 7 bases short, with 14 bases between. CDR1 and CDR2 from the germline V gene are SGHRS and YFSETQ. This CDR3 contains 14 residues. CDR3 coding DNA: TGCGCCAGCAGCTTGGGGGCGGCCTACGGTGAGCAGTACTTC. Translated, it gives CASSLGAAYGEQYF.

The rearrangement joins TRBV29-1 to TRBJ1-2, with TRBD1 matching 7 bases. This CDR3 comprises 17 residues. Germline CDR1 and CDR2: SQVTM and ANQGSEA. Trimming took 1 base from V and 7 from J; bases not matched to a gene: 18. This CDR3 reads CSVEGGNRGTEEGGYTF. CDR3 in DNA: TGCAGCGTTGAAGGGGGGAACAGGGGTACGGAAGAAGGTGGCTACACCTTC.

For the CDR3, the DNA is TGTGCCAGCAGCTTAACCCGGGGCTCCTACGAGCAGTACTTC. It is translated as CASSLTRGSYEQYF. The chain recombines TRBV7-8 with TRBJ2-7; D is perhaps TRBD2 (5 bases). V was trimmed by 2 bases and J by 0 bases, leaving 8 bases between them. This CDR3 has 14 residues. Germline assignment: CDR1 SGHVS and CDR2 FQNEAQ.

The chain uses TRBV10-3 and TRBJ1-1; D unresolved. Between the trimmed V and J ends, which lost 6 bases and 1 base, there was a span of 9 bases. Germline V gene data show CDR1 as ENHRY and CDR2 as SYGVKD. The CDR3 runs to 13 residues. CDR3 bases: TGTGCCATCAGGGCTCCTCCGAACACTGAAGCTTTCTTT. It codes for CAIRAPPNTEAFF.